Each of the 10 T cell receptor beta chains below was sequenced from the same sample in a study of a mutant IDH1 vaccine in newly diagnosed glioma. Method: immunoSEQ multiplex PCR; TCRdb's copy keeps in-frame clones and lacks some. Among about 36,000 clones listed, 75% to 85% were seen once. Time point described: week 11, during vaccination. The vaccine gave 300 ug of a 20-mer mutant IDH1 peptide subcutaneously per dose. Their antigens remain unidentified. The starting material was peripheral blood mononuclear cells (PBMCs), obtained from a glioma patient whose treatment included an IDH1 peptide vaccine. These receptor sequences come from a woman aged 25 to 39 with glioma. Some clones in this sample may be carry-over from other donors' samples.

The V call is TRBV7-8, the J call TRBJ1-4, with D unresolved. The CDR3 length is 16 residues. Germline V gene lookup returns CDR1 SGHVS and CDR2 FQNEAQ. Trimming shortened V by 9 bases and J by 0 bases, and 17 bases separated the two germline ends. The CDR3 bases are TGTGCCAGTACTCCCTCTTTTCAGTCAACTAATGAAAAACTGTTTTTT. Protein: CASTPSFQSTNEKLFF.

The CDR3 nucleotides read TGTGCCATCGGGGGACAAACGGGGGGGACCCAGTACTTC. This codes for CAIGGQTGGTQYF. The chain links TRBV2 to TRBJ2-5; TRBD2 might be the D (7 bases). This CDR3 has 13 residues. Trimming removed 10 bases at V and 7 bases at J, with 19 bases between. Germline CDR1 reads SNHLY; CDR2 reads FYNNEI.

The gene calls are TRBV5-5 and TRBJ2-2; no definite D call. The CDR3 sequence is 11 residues long. Trimming left V 4 bases short and J 3 bases short, with 1 base between. Germline CDR1 and CDR2: SGHKS and YYEKEE (reference sequence). The CDR3 loop reads CASSDTGELFF. The CDR3 DNA follows: TGTGCCAGCAGCGACACCGGGGAGCTGTTTTTT. The full variable domain, rest sourced from reference TRBV5-5 and TRBJ2-2, is DAGVTQSPTHLIKTRGQQVTLRCSPISGHKSVSWYQQVLGQGPQFIFQYYEKEERGRGNFPDRFSARQFPNYSSELNVNALLLGDSALYLCASSDTGELFFGEGSRLTVL.

The chain recombines TRBV6-1 with TRBJ1-5, with D tentatively TRBD1 (6 bases). Trimming left V 9 bases short and J 3 bases short, with 15 bases between. This CDR3 region has 14 residues. The germline V gene has CDR1 MNHNS and CDR2 SASEGT. The CDR3 DNA follows: TGTGCCAGTACCCTCCGGGACACCAATCAGCCCCAGCATTTT. Translating gives CASTLRDTNQPQHF.

This clone was found a few times. This sequence joins TRBV6-5 and TRBJ2-2; 7 bases line up with TRBD2. V shed 5 bases and J 1 base; nucleotides not matched to a gene: 1. Germline V gives CDR1 MNHEY, CDR2 SVGAGI. The CDR3 loop spans 14 amino acids. DNA for the CDR3: TGTGCCAGCAGTCTAGCGGAGAACACCGGGGAGCTGTTTTTT. As protein: CASSLAENTGELFF.

The rearrangement links TRBV5-4 to TRBJ2-2, with a weak D call TRBD1 (6 bases). Trimming pared 4 bases from V and 4 bases from J, leaving 11 bases between. Germline CDR1 and CDR2: SGHNT and YYREEE (reference sequence). This CDR3 has 14 amino acids. The CDR3 sequence: CASSQGSGTGELFF. The DNA for the CDR3 is TGTGCCAGCAGCCAGGGGTCGGGCACCGGGGAGCTGTTTTTT.

V usage is TRBV7-2 and J usage is TRBJ2-3; 12 bases are a match to TRBD2. The CDR3 is 14 amino acids. CDR1 and CDR2 (germline): SGHTA, FQGNSA. Trimming removed 3 bases from V and 9 bases from J; junction bases left unmatched: 4. The CDR3 reads CASSFGLAGITQYF. DNA for the CDR3: TGTGCCAGCAGCTTCGGACTAGCGGGAATAACGCAGTATTTT.

The J gene is TRBJ1-2, the V gene TRBV6-1; 9 bases are shared with TRBD1. The trim removed 6 bases at V and 7 bases at J, leaving 6 bases unmatched. This CDR3 contains 13 residues. Germline CDR1 is MNHNS and CDR2 is SASEGT. The CDR3 coding sequence is TGTGCCAGCAGGGGGACAGGGATAGGTGGCTACACCTTC. This encodes CASRGTGIGGYTF.

The chain links TRBV13 to TRBJ2-2; 16 nucleotides line up with TRBD2. Germline trimming cut 3 bases from V and 7 bases from J; bases unmatched to any gene: 5. Germline values: CDR1 PRHDT, CDR2 FYEKMQ (reference sequence). CDR3 size: 17 residues. The CDR3 DNA is TGTGCCAGCAGCTTCGGGACTAGCGGGAGGGCCAACGGGGAGCTGTTTTTT. Encoded protein: CASSFGTSGRANGELFF.

The V gene is TRBV5-6, the J gene TRBJ2-3; TRBD2 matches 8 bases. The CDR3 covers 15 residues. V lost 3 bases, J lost 4 bases, and 7 bases stayed unmatched. Germline V CDR1 and CDR2: SGHDT, YYEEEE. CDR3 sequence reads: CASSSKRESADTQYF. CDR3 nucleotide sequence: TGTGCCAGCAGCTCGAAGCGGGAGAGTGCAGATACGCAGTATTTT.